The present T cell receptor beta chain was sequenced within a study of cytomegalovirus exposure and HLA in healthy donors. Study findings and constraints: Common viral pathogens (according to a later analysis) appeared linked to several of the most significant clusters. Compared with the roughly 700-donor mean, an Asian-associated ancestry cluster reportedly had fewer N-insertions, according to a later analysis.

V dropped 2 bases and J dropped 5 bases, with 4 bases sitting between them. The germline gives CDR1 DFQATT, CDR2 SNEGSKA (reference sequence). CDR3 length equals 11 residues. With regard to this clone: The antigen is not known.

Primers for the PCR totalled 60 Vbeta and 13 Jbeta. Generated by immunoSEQ multiplex PCR, the TCRdb table keeps only in-frame clones and is missing some. The table gives tens of thousands of clones; the top ten clones make up over 1.5% of it. This receptor was obtained from a woman between 25 and 40 years old in good health and CMV-seronegative. This chain connects TRBV20-1 to TRBJ2-1; no definite D call. The sample taken for sequencing was PBMCs. Here the CDR3 reads CSARRDNEQFF. In DNA, the CDR3 is TGCAGTGCTAGAAGAGACAATGAGCAGTTCTTC.